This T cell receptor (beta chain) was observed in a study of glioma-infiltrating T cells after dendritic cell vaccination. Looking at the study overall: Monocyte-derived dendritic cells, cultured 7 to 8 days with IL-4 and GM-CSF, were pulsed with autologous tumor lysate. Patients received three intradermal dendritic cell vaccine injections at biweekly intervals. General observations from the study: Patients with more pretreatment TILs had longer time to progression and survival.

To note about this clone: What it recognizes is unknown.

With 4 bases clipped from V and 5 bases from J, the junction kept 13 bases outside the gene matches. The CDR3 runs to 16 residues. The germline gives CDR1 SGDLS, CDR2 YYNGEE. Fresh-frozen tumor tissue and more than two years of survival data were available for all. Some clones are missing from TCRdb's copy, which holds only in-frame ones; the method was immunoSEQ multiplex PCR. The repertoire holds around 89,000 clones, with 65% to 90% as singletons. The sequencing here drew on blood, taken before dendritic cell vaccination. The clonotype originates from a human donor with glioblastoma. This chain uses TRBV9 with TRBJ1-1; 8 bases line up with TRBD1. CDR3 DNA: TGTGCCAGCAGCCGCGGGGCAGGGGGCTACTCGACTGAAGCTTTCTTT. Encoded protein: CASSRGAGGYSTEAFF.